This T cell receptor (beta chain) was found in a study of T cell repertoires in cytomegalovirus infection. Whole-study context: Through public TCR beta signatures, both CMV infection and matching HLA type were indicated.

This clonotype was seen just once. Its antigen remains unidentified. One entry per CDR3 protein, called by TCRdb with MiXCR from the reads. The table shows around 89,000 distinct CDR3 sequences, with 25% to 30% occurring only once. This CDR3 has 18 residues. V trimming: 4 bases; J trimming: 0 bases; junction bases outside the gene matches: 5. The germline CDR1 and CDR2 sequences are KGHDR and SFDVKD. The sequence was obtained from a human donor in good health (CMV status not recorded). Some clones in this sample may be carry-over from other donors' samples. The sample consisted of CD8+ T cells from cultured PBMCs, taken from culture after CMV antigen stimulation. This sequence joins TRBV24-1 and TRBJ2-1; TRBD2 matches at 13 bases. The CDR3 nucleotides are TGTGCCACCAGTGAAGATCGACTAGCGGGGGGCTCCTACAATGAGCAGTTCTTC. This translates into CATSEDRLAGGSYNEQFF.